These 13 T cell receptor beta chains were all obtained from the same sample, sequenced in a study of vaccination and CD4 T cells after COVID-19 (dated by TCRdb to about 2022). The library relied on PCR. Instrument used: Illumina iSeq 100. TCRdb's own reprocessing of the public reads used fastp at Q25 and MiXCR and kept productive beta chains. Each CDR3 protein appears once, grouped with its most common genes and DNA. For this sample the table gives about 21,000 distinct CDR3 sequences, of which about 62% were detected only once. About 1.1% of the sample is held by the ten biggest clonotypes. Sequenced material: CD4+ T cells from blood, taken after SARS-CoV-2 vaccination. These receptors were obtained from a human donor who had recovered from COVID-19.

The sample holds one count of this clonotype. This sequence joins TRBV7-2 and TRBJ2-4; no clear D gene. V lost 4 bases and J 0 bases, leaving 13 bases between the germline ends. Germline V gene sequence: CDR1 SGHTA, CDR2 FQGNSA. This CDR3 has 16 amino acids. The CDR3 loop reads CASSSELTLAKNIQYF. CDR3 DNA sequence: TGTGCCAGCAGCTCCGAACTAACCCTAGCCAAAAACATTCAGTACTTC.

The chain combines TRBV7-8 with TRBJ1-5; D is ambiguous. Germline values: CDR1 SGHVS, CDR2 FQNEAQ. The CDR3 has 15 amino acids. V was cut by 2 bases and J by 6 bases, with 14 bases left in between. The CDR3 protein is CASSLSGQVAQPQHF. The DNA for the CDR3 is TGTGCCAGCAGCTTATCGGGTCAGGTTGCTCAGCCCCAGCATTTT.

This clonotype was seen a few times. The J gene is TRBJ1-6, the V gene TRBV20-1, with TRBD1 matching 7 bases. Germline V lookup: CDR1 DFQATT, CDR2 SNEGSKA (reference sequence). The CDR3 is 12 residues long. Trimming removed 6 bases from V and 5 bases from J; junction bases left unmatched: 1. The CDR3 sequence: CSADRNNSPLHF. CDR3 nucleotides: TGCAGTGCGGACAGGAATAATTCACCCCTCCACTTT.

CDR3 sequence (DNA): TGTGCCATCGCCGGGACTAGGGGCGAGCAGTACTTC. Its translation: CAIAGTRGEQYF. This chain connects TRBV27 to TRBJ2-7; 8 bases are a match to TRBD2. CDR3 length equals 12 residues. J lost 6 bases, V lost 10 bases, and 8 bases had no gene match. CDR1 is MNHEY, CDR2 SMNVEV, per germline (reference sequence).

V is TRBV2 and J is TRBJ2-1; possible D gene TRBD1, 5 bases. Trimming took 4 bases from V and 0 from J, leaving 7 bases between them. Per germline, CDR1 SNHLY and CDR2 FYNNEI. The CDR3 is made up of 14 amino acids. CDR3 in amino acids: CASSAGLSYNEQFF. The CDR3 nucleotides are TGTGCCAGCAGTGCAGGGCTCTCCTACAATGAGCAGTTCTTC.

Here the CDR3 reads CASRLGDRRGTDTQYF. The CDR3 DNA reads TGTGCCAGCAGGCTGGGGGACAGGCGAGGCACAGATACGCAGTATTTT. This sequence joins TRBV12-3 or TRBV12-4 and TRBJ2-3; 8 nucleotides match TRBD1. V shed 6 bases and J 1 base; nucleotides not matched to a gene: 9. The CDR3 is made up of 16 amino acids.

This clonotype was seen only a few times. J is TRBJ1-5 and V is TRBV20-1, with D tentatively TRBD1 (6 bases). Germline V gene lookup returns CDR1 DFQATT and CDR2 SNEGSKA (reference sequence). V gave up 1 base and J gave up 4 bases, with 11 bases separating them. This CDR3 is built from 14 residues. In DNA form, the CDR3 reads TGCAGTGCTAGAGGGGGGCAACCTAATCAGCCCCAGCATTTT. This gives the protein CSARGGQPNQPQHF.

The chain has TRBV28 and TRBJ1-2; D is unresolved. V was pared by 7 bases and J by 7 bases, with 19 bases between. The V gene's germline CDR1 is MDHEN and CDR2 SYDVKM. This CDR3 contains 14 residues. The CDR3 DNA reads TGTGCCAGCACAATTCTGGGATCCGGGCTTGGCTACACCTTC. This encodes CASTILGSGLGYTF.

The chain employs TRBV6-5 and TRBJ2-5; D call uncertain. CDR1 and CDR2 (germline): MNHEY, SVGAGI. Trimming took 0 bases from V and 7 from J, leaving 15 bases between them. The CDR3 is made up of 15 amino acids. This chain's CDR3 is CASSYSRATPGTQYF. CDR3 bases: TGTGCCAGCAGTTACTCCCGGGCCACCCCAGGGACCCAGTACTTC.

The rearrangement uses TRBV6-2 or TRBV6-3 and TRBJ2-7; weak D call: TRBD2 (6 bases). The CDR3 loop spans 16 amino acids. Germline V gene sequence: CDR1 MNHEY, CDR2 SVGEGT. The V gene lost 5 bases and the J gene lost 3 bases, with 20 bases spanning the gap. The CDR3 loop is CASSRNPGLILYEQYF. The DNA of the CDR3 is TGTGCCAGCAGTCGAAATCCGGGACTGATACTCTACGAGCAGTACTTC.

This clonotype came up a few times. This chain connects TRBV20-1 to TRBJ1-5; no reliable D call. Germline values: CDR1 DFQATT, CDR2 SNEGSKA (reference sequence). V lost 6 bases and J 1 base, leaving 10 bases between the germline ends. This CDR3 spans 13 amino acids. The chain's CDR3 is CSAQFESNQPQHF. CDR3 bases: TGCAGTGCGCAATTTGAGAGCAATCAGCCCCAGCATTTT.

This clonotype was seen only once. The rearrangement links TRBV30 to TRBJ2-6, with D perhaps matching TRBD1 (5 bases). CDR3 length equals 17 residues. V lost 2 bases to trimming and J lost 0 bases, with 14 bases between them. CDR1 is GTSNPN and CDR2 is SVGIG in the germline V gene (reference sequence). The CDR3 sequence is CAWSTRTPTSGANVLTF. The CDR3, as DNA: TGTGCCTGGAGTACCAGGACACCGACCTCTGGGGCCAACGTCCTGACTTTC.

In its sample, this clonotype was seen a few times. The DNA of the CDR3 is TGTGCCAGCCCCGACCGAAGGGGGCTTCAGTACTTC. Protein sequence: CASPDRRGLQYF. The gene calls are TRBV6-1 and TRBJ2-4, with 7 bases identical to TRBD1. Germline V gene sequence: CDR1 MNHNS, CDR2 SASEGT. V was pared by 8 bases and J by 11 bases, with 9 bases of the junction left unmatched. This CDR3 has 12 amino acids.